This T cell receptor beta chain was sequenced during a study of blood T cells in healthy people across ages. As concerns this clonotype: What it binds is not known.

The CDR3 consists of 14 residues. Germline values: CDR1 SGHAT, CDR2 FQNNGV. Sample-barcoded 5' priming and a J-beta primer mix drove a second PCR of 7 to 11 cycles. Each cDNA molecule was tagged by a template-switch adaptor that had 12 random nucleotides. TCRdb passed the 5' RACE reads through MiXCR, listing each CDR3 protein once. The table includes about 1.4 million distinct CDR3 sequences, roughly 64% detected once. Russia was home to the donors, healthy Caucasian individuals aged roughly 6 to 90. Study conclusions and caveats: Roughly linearly, TCR beta diversity per million T cells fell as age increased. No conclusive comparison of naive versus antigen-experienced cells was possible with unsorted PBMCs.

V and J are TRBV11-2 and TRBJ2-5; 9 bases are shared with TRBD1. The J call is in doubt because the DNA end fits TRBJ2-7 better. Sequenced sample: blood. The TCR comes from a man between 18 and 35 years old in good health. In nucleotides, the CDR3 is TGTGCCAGCAGCTTGGGGACAGGGTGGATCGAGCAGTACTTC. Amino acid sequence: CASSLGTGWIEQYF.